This T cell receptor (beta chain) was found in a study of human T cells and chemical hapten exposure. The library gave individual cDNA molecules unique molecular identifiers. TCRdb re-called the RACE reads with MiXCR, one entry per CDR3 protein. Of around 80,000 distinct CDR3 sequences listed, approximately 8.6% are singletons. Time point: healthy volunteer bleed at 6 weeks. It was from unfractionated whole blood that total RNA was extracted. A remark on this clonotype: Its antigen is undetermined.

The study's findings and limits: TCRs above 1 in 1000 frequency did not change with DPC sensitization.

Trimming removed 8 bases at V and 3 bases at J, with 15 bases between. Germline CDR1 ENHRY, CDR2 SYGVKD. This CDR3 is built from 14 residues. V and J are TRBV10-3 and TRBJ2-3; D possibly uses TRBD1 or TRBD2 (6 bases each). The sequenced material came from whole blood. This TCR was recovered from a male donor in good health. Some clones in this sample may be carry-over from other donors' samples. This CDR3 reads CAIGKGGITDTQYF. The CDR3 DNA sequence: TGTGCCATCGGCAAAGGGGGGATAACAGATACGCAGTATTTT.